The rows below give T cell receptor beta chains drawn from one sample of a study of T cell responses to AZD1222 COVID-19 vaccine. Sequencing was performed with immunoSEQ multiplex PCR; in TCRdb, only in-frame clones are kept and a portion is missing. The table records some 200,000 clones, approximately 89% of them present only once. Sequenced here: peripheral blood, sampled 28 days after the second AZD1222 dose. These receptors were taken from an adult who received the AZD1222 COVID-19 vaccine. The CDR3 runs from the conserved cysteine through the conserved F or W. Fields, in order: J gene, V gene, clone size, D gene, CDR3 protein, CDR3 DNA. D genes are given only for firm matches. Some rows mark clone size as missing; the rest say once, few, many or name a class of expanded clone.

j_gene: TRBJ2-2
v_gene: TRBV5-1
abundance: NA
d_gene: NA
CDR3aa: CASSLAPGVTGELFF
CDR3nt: TGCGCCAGCAGCTTGGCTCCAGGGGTGACCGGGGAGCTGTTTTTT

j_gene: TRBJ2-5
v_gene: TRBV7-2
abundance: NA
d_gene: NA
CDR3aa: CASSTPRLRVGETQYF
CDR3nt: TGTGCCAGCAGCACTCCAAGGTTGCGGGTGGGGGAGACCCAGTACTTC

j_gene: TRBJ2-3
v_gene: TRBV11-2
abundance: NA
d_gene: TRBD2
CDR3aa: CASSFAPTSGTDTQYF
CDR3nt: TGTGCCAGCAGCTTCGCTCCGACTAGCGGCACAGATACGCAGTATTTT

j_gene: TRBJ1-1
v_gene: TRBV29-1
abundance: NA
d_gene: NA
CDR3aa: CSVERRVAAFF
CDR3nt: TGCAGCGTTGAGCGCAGGGTGGCTGCTTTCTTT

j_gene: TRBJ1-1
v_gene: TRBV28
abundance: NA
d_gene: TRBD1
CDR3aa: CASSSRPGGNTEAFF
CDR3nt: TGTGCCAGCAGTTCTCGGCCAGGGGGTAACACTGAAGCTTTCTTT

j_gene: TRBJ1-6
v_gene: TRBV11-2
abundance: NA
d_gene: TRBD1
CDR3aa: CASSYRTGARVIPLHF
CDR3nt: TGTGCCAGCAGCTACAGGACAGGGGCGCGGGTAATTCCCCTCCACTTT

j_gene: TRBJ2-7
v_gene: TRBV28
abundance: once
d_gene: NA
CDR3aa: CASSQSYEQYF
CDR3nt: TGTGCCAGCAGCCAAAGCTACGAGCAGTACTTC

j_gene: TRBJ2-2
v_gene: TRBV10-2
abundance: NA
d_gene: NA
CDR3aa: CASSVQRELGELFF
CDR3nt: TGCGCCAGCAGTGTACAACGGGAGCTCGGGGAGCTGTTTTTT

j_gene: TRBJ1-1
v_gene: TRBV2
abundance: NA
d_gene: NA
CDR3aa: CASSSDWNTEAFF
CDR3nt: TGTGCCAGCAGCTCGGACTGGAACACTGAAGCTTTCTTT

j_gene: TRBJ1-4
v_gene: TRBV2
abundance: NA
d_gene: NA
CDR3aa: CASSNHPRGKLFF
CDR3nt: TGTGCCAGCTCCAACCACCCCCGGGGAAAACTGTTTTTT

j_gene: TRBJ2-7
v_gene: TRBV27
abundance: NA
d_gene: TRBD2
CDR3aa: CASSSLTSGRFNEQYF
CDR3nt: TGTGCCAGCAGTTCCCTCACTAGCGGGAGGTTCAACGAGCAGTACTTC

j_gene: TRBJ2-7
v_gene: TRBV5-5
abundance: NA
d_gene: NA
CDR3aa: CASRRSGMDEQYF
CDR3nt: TGTGCCAGCAGGCGCAGTGGGATGGACGAGCAGTACTTC

j_gene: TRBJ2-1
v_gene: TRBV28
abundance: NA
d_gene: TRBD2
CDR3aa: CASSLSGLALDNEQFF
CDR3nt: TGTGCCAGCAGTTTATCGGGACTAGCGCTGGACAATGAGCAGTTCTTC

j_gene: TRBJ2-2
v_gene: TRBV7-9
abundance: once
d_gene: TRBD2
CDR3aa: CASSNPVGKTSGNTGELFF
CDR3nt: TGTGCCAGCAGCAACCCGGTTGGAAAGACTAGCGGTAACACCGGGGAGCTGTTTTTT

j_gene: TRBJ2-3
v_gene: TRBV29-1
abundance: NA
d_gene: TRBD2
CDR3aa: CSAAASGEGTDTQYF
CDR3nt: TGCAGCGCAGCTGCAAGCGGGGAAGGCACAGATACGCAGTATTTT

j_gene: TRBJ1-2
v_gene: TRBV6-5
abundance: NA
d_gene: NA
CDR3aa: CASSYSGDNGYTF
CDR3nt: TGTGCCAGCAGTTACTCGGGTGATAATGGCTACACCTTC

j_gene: TRBJ1-2
v_gene: TRBV28
abundance: NA
d_gene: NA
CDR3aa: CASIPGSNYGYTF
CDR3nt: TGTGCCAGCATCCCAGGTTCTAACTATGGCTACACCTTC

j_gene: TRBJ2-1
v_gene: TRBV27
abundance: NA
d_gene: TRBD2
CDR3aa: CASSFKASGPYNEQFF
CDR3nt: TGTGCCAGCAGTTTTAAGGCTAGCGGACCTTACAATGAGCAGTTCTTC

j_gene: TRBJ1-2
v_gene: TRBV29-1
abundance: NA
d_gene: TRBD1
CDR3aa: CSVEDGTGGNYGYTF
CDR3nt: TGCAGCGTTGAAGACGGGACAGGGGGCAACTATGGCTACACCTTC

j_gene: TRBJ1-3
v_gene: TRBV6-5
abundance: NA
d_gene: NA
CDR3aa: CASSPWGLSGNTIYF
CDR3nt: TGTGCCAGCAGTCCATGGGGACTCTCTGGAAACACCATATATTTT

j_gene: TRBJ1-4
v_gene: TRBV9
abundance: NA
d_gene: NA
CDR3aa: CASSVSGGANEKLFF
CDR3nt: TGTGCCAGCAGCGTATCCGGAGGGGCTAATGAAAAACTGTTTTTT

j_gene: TRBJ1-1
v_gene: TRBV5-4
abundance: NA
d_gene: NA
CDR3aa: CASSRNTEAFF
CDR3nt: TGTGCCAGCAGTAGAAACACTGAAGCTTTCTTT

j_gene: TRBJ1-4
v_gene: TRBV5-8
abundance: NA
d_gene: NA
CDR3aa: CASGKRPANEKLFF
CDR3nt: TGTGCCAGCGGAAAAAGGCCAGCTAATGAAAAACTGTTTTTT

j_gene: TRBJ2-1
v_gene: TRBV7-2
abundance: NA
d_gene: NA
CDR3aa: CASSLVSSSYNEQFF
CDR3nt: TGTGCCAGCAGCTTGGTCTCCTCCTCCTACAATGAGCAGTTCTTC

j_gene: TRBJ2-7
v_gene: TRBV14
abundance: NA
d_gene: NA
CDR3aa: CASSLDSLPYEQYF
CDR3nt: TGTGCCAGCAGCCTGGACAGCCTGCCCTACGAGCAGTACTTC

j_gene: TRBJ2-7
v_gene: TRBV19
abundance: NA
d_gene: TRBD2
CDR3aa: CASSISASGSYEQYF
CDR3nt: TGTGCCAGTAGTATATCGGCTAGCGGGAGCTACGAGCAGTACTTC

j_gene: TRBJ2-7
v_gene: TRBV30
abundance: NA
d_gene: NA
CDR3aa: CAWSVGPGAYEQYF
CDR3nt: TGTGCCTGGAGTGTAGGGCCGGGGGCCTACGAGCAGTACTTC

j_gene: TRBJ1-5
v_gene: TRBV2
abundance: NA
d_gene: TRBD1
CDR3aa: CASSGGQGKGPQHF
CDR3nt: TGTGCCAGCAGTGGAGGACAGGGGAAAGGGCCCCAGCATTTT

j_gene: TRBJ1-4
v_gene: TRBV30
abundance: NA
d_gene: TRBD1
CDR3aa: CAWRVTGGSEKLFF
CDR3nt: TGTGCCTGGAGGGTGACAGGGGGCAGTGAAAAACTGTTTTTT

j_gene: TRBJ1-3
v_gene: TRBV11-3
abundance: NA
d_gene: TRBD1
CDR3aa: CASSFGQGNTIYF
CDR3nt: TGTGCCAGCAGCTTTGGACAGGGTAACACCATATATTTT

j_gene: TRBJ2-1
v_gene: TRBV7-8
abundance: NA
d_gene: TRBD1
CDR3aa: CASSLIQGAGNEQFF
CDR3nt: TGTGCCAGCAGCTTGATCCAGGGGGCCGGCAATGAGCAGTTCTTC

j_gene: TRBJ2-3
v_gene: TRBV5-1
abundance: NA
d_gene: NA
CDR3aa: CASSLTPGRDTQYF
CDR3nt: TGCGCCAGCAGCTTGACTCCTGGGAGAGATACGCAGTATTTT

j_gene: TRBJ2-2
v_gene: TRBV10-1
abundance: NA
d_gene: NA
CDR3aa: CASSATGTLNTGELFF
CDR3nt: TGCGCCAGCAGTGCTACCGGGACTCTCAACACCGGGGAGCTGTTTTTT